The entry below gives a single T cell receptor (beta chain) sequence along with its context. This CDR3 comprises 14 residues. V lost 3 bases to trimming and J lost 3 bases, with 13 bases between them. Germline V gene sequence: CDR1 DFQATT, CDR2 SNEGSKA (reference sequence). Assay used: immunoSEQ multiplex PCR; TCRdb lists only in-frame clones, some missing. The profile covers 200,000 to 250,000 clones, with around 94% appearing a single time and 1.5% taken by the ten largest. The sample comes from a study of control samples from healthy donors and cancer patients. This clonotype originated in a man in his fifties in good health. The chain has TRBV20-1 and TRBJ2-3, with no clear D. Sequenced material: blood. DNA of the CDR3: TGCAGTGCTAGTTACCGAGTGGGAACAGATACGCAGTATTTT. Translation gives CSASYRVGTDTQYF.